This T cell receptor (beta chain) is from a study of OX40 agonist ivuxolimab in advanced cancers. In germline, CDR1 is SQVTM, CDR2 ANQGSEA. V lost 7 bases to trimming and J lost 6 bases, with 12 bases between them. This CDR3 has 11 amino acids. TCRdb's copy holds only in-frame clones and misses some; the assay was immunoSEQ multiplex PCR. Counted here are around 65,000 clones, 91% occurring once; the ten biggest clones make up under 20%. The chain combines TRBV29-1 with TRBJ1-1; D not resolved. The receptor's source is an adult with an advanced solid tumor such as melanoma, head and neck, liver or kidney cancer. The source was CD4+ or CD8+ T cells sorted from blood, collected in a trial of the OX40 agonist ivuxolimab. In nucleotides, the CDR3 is TGCAGCGCGCCTTACGGGTCTGAAGCTTTCTTT. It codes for CSAPYGSEAFF.